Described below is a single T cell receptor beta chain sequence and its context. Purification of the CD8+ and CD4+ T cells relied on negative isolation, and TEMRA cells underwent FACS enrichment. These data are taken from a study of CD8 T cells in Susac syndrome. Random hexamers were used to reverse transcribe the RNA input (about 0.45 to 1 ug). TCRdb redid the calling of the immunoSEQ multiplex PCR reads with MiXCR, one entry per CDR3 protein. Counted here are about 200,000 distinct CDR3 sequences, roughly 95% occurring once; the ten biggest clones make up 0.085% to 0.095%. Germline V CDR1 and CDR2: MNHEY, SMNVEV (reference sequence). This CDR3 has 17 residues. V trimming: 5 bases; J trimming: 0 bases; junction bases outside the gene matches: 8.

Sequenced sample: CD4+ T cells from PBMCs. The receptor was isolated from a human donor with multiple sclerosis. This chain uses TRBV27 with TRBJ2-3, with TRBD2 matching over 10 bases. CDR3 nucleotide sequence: TGTGCCAGCAGTGCTGCGATTAGCGGGGGGAGCACAGATACGCAGTATTTT. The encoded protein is CASSAAISGGSTDTQYF.